This passage covers 4 T cell receptor beta chains from one sample sequenced in a study of T-cell memory formation after mild COVID-19. TCRdb called the 5' RACE reads again in MiXCR, with one record for every CDR3 protein. Altogether about half a million distinct CDR3 sequences are present, around a sixth being singletons, with the ten largest covering around an eighth. What was sequenced was PBMCs or a T cell subset sorted from them (not recorded which). These receptors originate from an adult woman who had mild COVID-19 (a few samples of this study predate the infection). Cell type and time point are not known.

This clonotype was observed a handful of times. The CDR3 coding sequence is TGTGCCAGCAGCCGCGTCTTGGGGGGCACAGATACGCAGTATTTT. It specifies CASSRVLGGTDTQYF. J is TRBJ2-3 and V is TRBV7-3; D assignment may be TRBD1 or TRBD2 (5 bases each). Germline values: CDR1 SGHTA, CDR2 FQGTGA. Trimming removed 5 bases at V and 1 base at J, with 13 bases between. This CDR3 comprises 15 residues.

In its sample, this clonotype was seen a few times. The V and J genes are TRBV18 and TRBJ1-1; D gene unclear. The CDR3 is 14 amino acids. V was shortened by 3 bases and J by 4 bases, with 12 bases between the two germline ends. The germline V gene has CDR1 KGHSH and CDR2 LQKENI. Here the CDR3 DNA reads TGTGCCAGCTCACCGGGCCCAGAAAGCACTGAAGCTTTCTTT. Translation gives CASSPGPESTEAFF.

This clonotype was counted only a few times. The V call is TRBV11-1, the J call TRBJ1-1; no firm D call. Germline loops: CDR1 SGHAT, CDR2 FQDESV (reference sequence). V was shortened by 5 bases and J by 3 bases, with 16 bases between the two germline ends. The CDR3 loop spans 15 amino acids. The CDR3 DNA reads as TGTGCCAGCAGCCCCCGGGAGCCGGCGGACACTGAAGCTTTCTTT. It is translated as CASSPREPADTEAFF. Drawing the rest from reference TRBV11-1 and TRBJ1-1, the complete variable domain is EAEVAQSPRYKITEKSQAVAFWCDPISGHATLYWYRQILGQGPELLVQFQDESVVDDSQLPKDRFSAERLKGVDSTLKIQPAELGDSAMYLCASSPREPADTEAFFGQGTRLTVV.

This clonotype has a handful of counts. This chain joins TRBV29-1 and TRBJ1-2; 9 nucleotides agree with TRBD1. Per the germline V gene, CDR1 is SQVTM and CDR2 is ANQGSEA. V shed 6 bases, J shed 2 bases, and the junction held 7 bases outside the gene matches. The CDR3 has 14 residues. The CDR3 DNA reads TGCAGCGTCAATCCGACAGGGGGAAACTATGGCTACACCTTC. Amino acids: CSVNPTGGNYGYTF.